The 32 T cell receptor beta chains given below trace back to one sample, sequenced in a study of CD8+ T cells in alopecia areata. The authors extracted RNA and reverse transcribed it into cDNA as the sequencing template. Sequencing used immunoSEQ multiplex PCR; TCRdb keeps in-frame clones, though not all of them. Here the sample spans about 180,000 clones, around 50% being singletons. Sequenced material: CD4+ T cells sorted from blood, taken at week 0. These receptor sequences come from a human donor with alopecia areata.

The chain uses TRBV18 and TRBJ1-1; D unclear. CDR1 and CDR2 from the germline V gene are KGHSH and LQKENI. Trimming stripped 3 bases from V and 4 bases from J, with 12 bases between. The CDR3 spans 14 residues. The CDR3 nucleotides read TGTGCCAGCTCACCTAACGTGGCAGGCACTGAAGCTTTCTTT. The encoded protein is CASSPNVAGTEAFF.

This clone occurred a few times. V usage is TRBV25-1 and J usage is TRBJ1-1; possibly TRBD1 for D (6 bases). The CDR3 runs 15 residues. Trimming removed 1 base at V and 7 bases at J, with 16 bases between. Germline V gives CDR1 MGHDK, CDR2 SYGVNS. Here the CDR3 reads CASSELQGTSGEAFF. The CDR3 DNA follows: TGTGCCAGCAGTGAATTACAGGGAACGAGCGGTGAAGCTTTCTTT.

DNA of the CDR3: TGTGCCAGCACTAACGGCTATGGCTACACCTTC. Protein: CASTNGYGYTF. This chain uses TRBV28 with TRBJ1-2; D remains ambiguous. Trimming cost V 7 bases and J 4 bases, with 7 bases left between them. The CDR3 sequence is 11 residues long. The V gene's germline CDR1 is MDHEN and CDR2 SYDVKM.

V gene TRBV7-9 combines with J gene TRBJ2-3; D is perhaps TRBD1 (5 bases). Trimming shortened V by 6 bases and J by 8 bases, and 12 bases separated the two germline ends. The germline V gene encodes CDR1 SEHNR and CDR2 FQNEAQ (reference sequence). This CDR3 spans 12 amino acids. This CDR3 is CASSLGAVTQYF. CDR3 DNA: TGTGCCAGCAGTCTAGGGGCGGTTACGCAGTATTTT. Combining the CDR3 with reference TRBV7-9 and TRBJ2-3 gives the whole variable domain DTGVSQNPRHKITKRGQNVTFRCDPISEHNRLYWYRQTLGQGPEFLTYFQNEAQLEKSRLLSDRFSAERPKGSFSTLEIQRTEQGDSAMYLCASSLGAVTQYFGPGTRLTVL.

The chain has TRBV27 and TRBJ2-2; D is possibly TRBD1 (7 bases). The CDR3 covers 15 residues. Trimming removed 6 bases from V and 1 base from J, with 12 bases in between. Germline V CDR1 and CDR2: MNHEY, SMNVEV (reference sequence). The CDR3 DNA sequence: TGTGCCAGCAGGGCGGGACAGCAGAACACCGGGGAGCTGTTTTTT. Its translation: CASRAGQQNTGELFF.

The chain joins TRBV4-1 to TRBJ2-3; 9 positions match TRBD2. From germline, CDR1 is MGHRA and CDR2 YSYEKL. The V segment lost 1 base and the J segment 5 bases; nucleotides outside the gene matches: 7. This CDR3 spans 16 amino acids. CDR3 residues: CASSQAGAGGGDTQYF. DNA for the CDR3: TGCGCCAGCAGCCAAGCGGGAGCGGGGGGCGGAGATACGCAGTATTTT.

The chain uses TRBV7-8 and TRBJ2-7; D is uncertain. CDR3 size: 14 residues. V lost 1 base to trimming and J lost 2 bases, with 9 bases between them. Germline lookup yields CDR1 SGHVS and CDR2 FQNEAQ. CDR3 amino acids: CASSLEQLPYEQYF. Here the CDR3 DNA reads TGTGCCAGCAGCTTAGAACAGCTTCCCTACGAGCAGTACTTC.

This clone was seen only once. This chain links TRBV19 with TRBJ1-5, with 7 bases aligning to TRBD1. V dropped 5 bases and J dropped 6; count of bases not matched to a gene: 10. The CDR3 is 15 amino acids. From germline, CDR1 is LNHDA and CDR2 SQIVND (reference sequence). The CDR3 nucleotides are TGTGCCAGTAGTCCTTCACAGGGGAGGGGTCAGCCCCAGCATTTT. Translated: CASSPSQGRGQPQHF.

The chain recombines TRBV6-5 with TRBJ2-2; 7 bases fit TRBD1. Germline CDR1 reads MNHEY; CDR2 reads SVGAGI. This CDR3 comprises 15 residues. Trimming removed 0 bases from V and 7 bases from J; junction bases left unmatched: 5. The CDR3 coding sequence is TGTGCCAGCAGTTACTCCCAGGGGGTTAACGGGGAGCTGTTTTTT. It yields the protein CASSYSQGVNGELFF.

The chain combines TRBV29-1 with TRBJ2-1; 8 positions match TRBD2. Germline V gene sequence: CDR1 SQVTM, CDR2 ANQGSEA. This CDR3 contains 14 residues. V lost 6 bases and J lost 5; bases outside the gene matches: 9. CDR3 bases: TGCAGCGTCCGGGAGGGCGGGGACAACAATGAGCAGTTCTTC. Residues: CSVREGGDNNEQFF.

The CDR3 DNA reads as TGTGCCAGCAGTGGGGTCGGACCGGATACAGATACGCAGTATTTT. This translates into CASSGVGPDTDTQYF. The V call is TRBV25-1, the J call TRBJ2-3; no definite D call. This CDR3 is built from 15 residues. The germline V and J ends were trimmed by 4 bases and 3 bases, with 14 bases remaining between them. The V gene's germline CDR1 is MGHDK and CDR2 SYGVNS.

This clone was detected a few times. The V and J genes are TRBV7-2 and TRBJ2-7; D tentatively reads TRBD1 or TRBD2 (5 bases each). Trimming left V 7 bases short and J 6 bases short, with 19 bases between. The CDR3 spans 14 residues. CDR1 is SGHTA, CDR2 FQGNSA, per germline. CDR3: CASTTPGTSGEQYF. CDR3 sequence (DNA): TGTGCCAGCACCACCCCAGGGACCTCCGGCGAGCAGTACTTC.

The chain employs TRBV30 and TRBJ2-5; possibly TRBD1 or TRBD2 for D (5 bases each). This CDR3 has 19 amino acids. V lost 5 bases and J lost 5, with 33 bases in between. CDR1 and CDR2 from the germline V gene are GTSNPN and SVGIG (reference sequence). Here the CDR3 DNA reads TGTGCCTGGGCCTCGGGAACCCTAGCATCGGGGCGAGTTCAGGAGACCCAGTACTTC. It translates to CAWASGTLASGRVQETQYF.

CDR3 sequence reads: CASRRTGGLETQYF. The DNA for the CDR3 is TGTGCCAGCAGAAGGACAGGGGGCTTGGAGACCCAGTACTTC. The rearrangement joins TRBV6-1 to TRBJ2-5; 11 nucleotides align to TRBD1. Trimming removed 6 bases from V and 5 bases from J; junction bases left unmatched: 5. CDR3 length equals 14 residues. Germline assignment: CDR1 MNHNS and CDR2 SASEGT.

This clone was picked up a small number of times. The chain combines TRBV7-8 with TRBJ2-7, with D tentatively TRBD1 (5 bases). V lost 1 base and J 9 bases, leaving 16 bases between the germline ends. CDR3 length: 14 residues. Germline V CDR1 and CDR2: SGHVS, FQNEAQ. The CDR3 sequence is CASSLEVGAGWQYF. DNA for the CDR3: TGTGCCAGCAGCTTAGAAGTAGGGGCAGGGTGGCAGTACTTC. Based on the CDR3 plus reference TRBV7-8 and TRBJ2-7, the full variable domain is GAGVSQSPRYKVAKRGQDVALRCDPISGHVSLFWYQQALGQGPEFLTYFQNEAQLDKSGLPSDRFFAERPEGSVSTLKIQRTQQEDSAVYLCASSLEVGAGWQYFGPGTRLTVT.

The chain couples TRBV11-3 to TRBJ2-3; TRBD2 is a possible D gene (5 bases). Trimming cost V 8 bases and J 8 bases, with 17 bases left between them. In germline, CDR1 is SGHNT, CDR2 YENEEA. This CDR3 contains 13 residues. The CDR3 DNA sequence: TGTGCCAGCGGCGTTAGGGAGACGGCTACGCAGTATTTT. Its translation is CASGVRETATQYF. Full variable domain (remainder filled in from reference TRBV11-3 and TRBJ2-3): EAGVVQSPRYKIIEKKQPVAFWCNPISGHNTLYWYLQNLGQGPELLIRYENEEAVDDSQLPKDRFSAERLKGVDSTLKIQPAELGDSAVYLCASGVRETATQYFGPGTRLTVL.

The CDR3 is CSAQRQGVGPNYGYTF. The CDR3 DNA follows: TGCAGCGCCCAGAGACAGGGAGTAGGACCTAACTATGGCTACACCTTC. The V gene is TRBV29-1, the J gene TRBJ1-2; TRBD1 aligns across 7 bases. The V and J ends lost 7 bases and 0 bases, in that order; junction bases with no gene match: 14. The germline CDR1 and CDR2 sequences are SQVTM and ANQGSEA. CDR3 length: 16 amino acids.

This clone was seen only a few times. The chain carries TRBV6-6 and TRBJ2-7, with D possibly being TRBD2 (6 bases). The CDR3 is 15 residues long. Trimming took off 6 bases at V and 0 bases at J, with 15 bases between the two ends. The germline gives CDR1 MNHNY, CDR2 SVGAGI (reference sequence). CDR3 nucleotide sequence: TGTGCCAGCAGCCCCCGAGGCGGGGTCTCCTACGAGCAGTACTTC. Translated, it gives CASSPRGGVSYEQYF.

The V call is TRBV29-1, the J call TRBJ2-7, with 8 bases that match TRBD1. This CDR3 is 14 amino acids long. Germline V gives CDR1 SQVTM, CDR2 ANQGSEA. The V segment lost 6 bases and the J segment 1 base; nucleotides outside the gene matches: 8. The CDR3 DNA is TGCAGCGTCGACTCCGGGACAGGATCCTACGAGCAGTACTTC. Amino acids: CSVDSGTGSYEQYF.

CDR3 nucleotides: TGTGCCAGCAGCCAAGCGGCGGGGGGGCGGATCCGGGAGCTGTTTTTT. It yields the protein CASSQAAGGRIRELFF. This chain connects TRBV4-2 to TRBJ2-2; the match to TRBD2 covers 9 bases. In germline, CDR1 is LGHNA, CDR2 YNFKEQ. J gave up 9 bases and V 1 base, and 9 bases lay outside the gene matches. The CDR3 spans 16 residues.

The V call is TRBV5-4, the J call TRBJ1-1; D is unresolved. V lost 2 bases, J lost 2 bases, and 10 bases lay in between. The germline gives CDR1 SGHNT, CDR2 YYREEE (reference sequence). The CDR3 covers 14 residues. The CDR3 nucleotides read TGTGCCAGCAGCTTAGGGCAGCAAAACACTGAAGCTTTCTTT. Translating it yields CASSLGQQNTEAFF.

Worth noting for this clone: Other DNA sequences within the sample encode an identical CDR3. The chain combines TRBV5-1 with TRBJ2-5; no reliable D call. This CDR3 is 11 amino acids long. V lost 1 base to trimming and J lost 5 bases, with 3 bases between them. CDR1 SGHRS and CDR2 YFSETQ come from the germline V gene. The CDR3 sequence: CASSLSETQYF. The CDR3 nucleotides are TGCGCCAGCAGCTTGTCCGAGACCCAGTACTTC.

This chain links TRBV5-6 with TRBJ2-5; the D gene is possibly TRBD2 (7 bases). Per germline, CDR1 SGHDT and CDR2 YYEEEE. There are 14 residues in the CDR3. The V end was cut by 0 bases, the J end by 3 bases, with 9 bases between. The CDR3 sequence: CASSLGGGKETQYF. CDR3 in DNA: TGTGCCAGCAGCTTGGGCGGGGGCAAAGAGACCCAGTACTTC. Full variable domain (rest looked up from reference TRBV5-6 and TRBJ2-5): DAGVTQSPTHLIKTRGQQVTLRCSPKSGHDTVSWYQQALGQGPQFIFQYYEEEERQRGNFPDRFSGHQFPNYSSELNVNALLLGDSALYLCASSLGGGKETQYFGPGTRLLVL.

V gene TRBV5-1 combines with J gene TRBJ2-1, with D perhaps matching TRBD1 (5 bases). Germline CDR1 SGHRS, CDR2 YFSETQ. The CDR3 runs to 15 residues. Trimming shortened V by 6 bases and J by 6 bases, and 19 bases separated the two germline ends. The CDR3 bases are TGCGCCAGCACCCCATCTGGGGCAGTGGGCAATGAGCAGTTCTTC. The encoded protein is CASTPSGAVGNEQFF.

This chain connects TRBV5-1 to TRBJ2-2; weak D call: TRBD1 (7 bases). This CDR3 is 15 amino acids long. Per germline, CDR1 SGHRS and CDR2 YFSETQ. V shed 4 bases and J shed 4 bases, with 14 bases lying between them. CDR3 loop: CASSRGDSPTGELFF. The DNA for the CDR3 is TGCGCCAGCAGCCGCGGGGACAGCCCCACCGGGGAGCTGTTTTTT.

This sequence joins TRBV4-2 and TRBJ2-3, with TRBD2 identical over 10 bases. The J segment lost 2 bases and the V segment lost 4 bases, leaving 3 bases of the junction unmatched. Germline CDR1 is LGHNA and CDR2 is YNFKEQ. The CDR3 covers 15 residues. This chain's CDR3 is CASSPLAGDTDTQYF. Written as DNA, the CDR3 is TGTGCCAGCAGCCCCCTAGCGGGGGACACAGATACGCAGTATTTT.

The rearrangement uses TRBV5-1 and TRBJ1-6; D might be TRBD1 (6 bases). The CDR3 is 17 amino acids. Germline CDR1 is SGHRS and CDR2 is YFSETQ. V was trimmed by 0 bases and J by 3 bases, leaving 13 bases between them. In nucleotides, the CDR3 is TGCGCCAGCAGCTTGGAAAGGACAGCCGGCTATAATTCACCCCTCCACTTT. Translation gives CASSLERTAGYNSPLHF.

The V gene is TRBV5-1, the J gene TRBJ2-2; D remains unclear. The CDR3 consists of 14 residues. Looked up from germline, CDR1 is SGHRS and CDR2 is YFSETQ. Trimming removed 0 bases from V and 7 bases from J, with 10 bases in between. CDR3: CASSLDFGGGELFF. CDR3 DNA sequence: TGCGCCAGCAGCTTGGATTTCGGCGGCGGGGAGCTGTTTTTT.

The rearrangement joins TRBV29-1 to TRBJ2-7, with TRBD1 identical over 8 bases. Per the germline V gene, CDR1 is SQVTM and CDR2 is ANQGSEA. Trimming removed 8 bases from V and 7 bases from J; junction bases left unmatched: 10. The CDR3 covers 12 residues. The CDR3 bases are TGCAGCACCGGACAGGGACGTGGGGAGCAGTACTTC. Amino acids: CSTGQGRGEQYF.

The chain employs TRBV10-3 and TRBJ2-3, with D perhaps matching TRBD2 (7 bases). Trimming stripped 6 bases from V and 2 bases from J, with 12 bases between. CDR3 length: 14 amino acids. From germline, CDR1 is ENHRY and CDR2 SYGVKD. Here the CDR3 reads CAIRDGGPTDTQYF. The CDR3, as DNA: TGTGCCATCAGGGACGGGGGGCCCACAGATACGCAGTATTTT.

The chain has TRBV4-2 and TRBJ1-2; no reliable D call. Germline values: CDR1 LGHNA, CDR2 YNFKEQ. V was shortened by 1 base and J by 8 bases, with 17 bases between the two germline ends. This CDR3 has 15 amino acids. In DNA, the CDR3 is TGTGCCAGCAGCCAAGGGGGAAGGGCAGGAGGCGGCTACACCTTC. Its protein product is CASSQGGRAGGGYTF.

The chain carries TRBV27 and TRBJ2-6, with 7 bases lining up with TRBD1. Unmatched junction bases numbered 8, after V lost 4 bases and J lost 2 bases. CDR3 length equals 17 residues. In germline, CDR1 is MNHEY, CDR2 SMNVEV (reference sequence). Here the CDR3 DNA reads TGTGCCAGCAGTTCCGGGGTAGGGGGCGCTGGGGCCAACGTCCTGACTTTC. Amino acids: CASSSGVGGAGANVLTF.